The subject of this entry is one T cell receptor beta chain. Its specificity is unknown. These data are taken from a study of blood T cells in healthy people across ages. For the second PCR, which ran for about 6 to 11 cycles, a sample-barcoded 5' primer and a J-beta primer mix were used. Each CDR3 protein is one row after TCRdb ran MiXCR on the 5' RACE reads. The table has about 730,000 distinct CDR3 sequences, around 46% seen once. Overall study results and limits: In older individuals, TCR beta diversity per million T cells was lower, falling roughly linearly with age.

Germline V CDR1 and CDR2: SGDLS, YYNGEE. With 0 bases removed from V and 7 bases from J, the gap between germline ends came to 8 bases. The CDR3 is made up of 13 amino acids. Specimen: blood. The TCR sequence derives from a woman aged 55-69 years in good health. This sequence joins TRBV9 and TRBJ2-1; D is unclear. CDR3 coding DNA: TGTGCCAGCAGCGTAGGACCTTTAAATGAGCAGTTCTTC. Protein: CASSVGPLNEQFF.